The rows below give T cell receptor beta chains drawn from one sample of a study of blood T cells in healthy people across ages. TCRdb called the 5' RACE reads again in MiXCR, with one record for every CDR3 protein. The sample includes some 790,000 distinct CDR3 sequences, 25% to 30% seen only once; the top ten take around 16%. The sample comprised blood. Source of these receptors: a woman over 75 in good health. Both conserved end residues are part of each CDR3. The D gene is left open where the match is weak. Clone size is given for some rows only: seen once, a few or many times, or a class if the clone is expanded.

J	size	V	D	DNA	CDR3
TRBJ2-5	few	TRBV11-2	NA	TGTGCCAGCAGACCTCCCCGGGGAGAGACCCAGTACTTC	CASRPPRGETQYF
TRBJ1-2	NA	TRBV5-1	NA	TGCGCCAGCAGCTCGAACTCAGGGGTGGCCTATGGCTACACCTTC	CASSSNSGVAYGYTF
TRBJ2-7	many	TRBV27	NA	TGTGCCAGCAGTTCTATAGTCTCCTACGAGCAGTACTTC	CASSSIVSYEQYF
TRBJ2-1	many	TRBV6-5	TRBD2	TGTGCCAGCAGTTATGCGAGGTCCGGCGGGGGGTCTTACAATGAGCAGTTCTTC	CASSYARSGGGSYNEQFF
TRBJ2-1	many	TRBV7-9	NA	TGTGCCAGCAGCCCGCGAGGGGAATACAATGAGCAGTTCTTC	CASSPRGEYNEQFF
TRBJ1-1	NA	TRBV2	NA	TGTGCCAGCAGTGTGGTGAAGAACACTGAAGCTTTCTTT	CASSVVKNTEAFF
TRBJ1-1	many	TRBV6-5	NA	TGTGCCAGCAGCAATTCGGGGCTTGAAGCTTTCTTT	CASSNSGLEAFF
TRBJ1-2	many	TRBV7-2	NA	TGTGCCAGCAGCTTGGGGGAAGGCTATGGCTACACCTTC	CASSLGEGYGYTF
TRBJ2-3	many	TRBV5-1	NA	TGCGCCAGCAGCTTGGGAGACAGGTCCACAGATACGCAGTATTTT	CASSLGDRSTDTQYF
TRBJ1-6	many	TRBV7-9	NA	TGTGCCAGCAGCCATCTGCTAACCGGGACCGAATCTAATTCACCCCTCCACTTT	CASSHLLTGTESNSPLHF
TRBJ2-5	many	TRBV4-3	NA	TGCGCCAGCAGCCAGCACAGGGAAGAGACCCAGTACTTC	CASSQHREETQYF
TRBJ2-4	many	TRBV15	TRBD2	TGTGCCACCAGCAGACGGAGCGGGGGGCAGGAAAACATTCAGTACTTC	CATSRRSGGQENIQYF
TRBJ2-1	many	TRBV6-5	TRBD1	TGTGCCAGCAGTGAGGACAGGGGCCTCTACAATGAGCAGTTCTTC	CASSEDRGLYNEQFF
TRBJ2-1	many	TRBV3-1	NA	TGTGCCAGCAGCCCTCAGGGTGGGTCCTACAATGAGCAGTTCTTC	CASSPQGGSYNEQFF
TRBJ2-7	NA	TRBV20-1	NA	TGCAGTGCTAGAGATTTGGGGGTTTACGAGCAGTACTTC	CSARDLGVYEQYF
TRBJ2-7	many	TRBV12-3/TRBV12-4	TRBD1	TGTGCCAGCAGCCGAGGAGGGACAGGGGGCGACGAGCAGTACTTC	CASSRGGTGGDEQYF
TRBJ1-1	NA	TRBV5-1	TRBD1	TGCGCCAGCCGCAGCTCCGGGACAGGGATAGGCACTGAAGCTTTCTTT	CASRSSGTGIGTEAFF
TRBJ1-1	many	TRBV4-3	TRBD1	TGCGCCAGCAGCTACAGTACAGGGGGCGCAACTGAAGCTTTCTTT	CASSYSTGGATEAFF
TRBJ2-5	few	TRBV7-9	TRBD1	TGTGCCAGCAGCCTGATTGGGACAGGGGGCAAGGAGACCCAGTACTTC	CASSLIGTGGKETQYF
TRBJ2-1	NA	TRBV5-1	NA	TGCGCCAGCAGCCCCAAGACCTACAATGAGCAGTTCTTC	CASSPKTYNEQFF
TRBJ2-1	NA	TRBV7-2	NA	TGTGCCAGCAGCAGGGGCAGGAGATCCTACAGTGAGCAGTTCTTC	CASSRGRRSYSEQFF
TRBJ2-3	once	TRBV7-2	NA	TGTGCCAGCAGCCCCTCAGGAGGTATGCAGTATTTT	CASSPSGGMQYF
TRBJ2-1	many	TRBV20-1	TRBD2	TGCAGTGCTAGGAGACCGGGGGGGCCCTACAATGAGCAGTTCTTC	CSARRPGGPYNEQFF
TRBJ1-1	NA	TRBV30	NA	TGTGCCTGGAGTGTGCCCGGCGTATCTGAAGCTTTCTTT	CAWSVPGVSEAFF
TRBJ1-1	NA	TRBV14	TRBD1	TGTGCCAGCAGCCTTTACGGACAGGGGCAAGCTTTCTTT	CASSLYGQGQAFF
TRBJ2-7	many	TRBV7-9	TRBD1	TGTGCCAGCAGCTGGGGACAGCCAGCCTACGAGCAGTACTTC	CASSWGQPAYEQYF
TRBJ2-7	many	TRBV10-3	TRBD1	TGTGCCATCAGTGGGACAGGCTACGAGCAGTACTTC	CAISGTGYEQYF